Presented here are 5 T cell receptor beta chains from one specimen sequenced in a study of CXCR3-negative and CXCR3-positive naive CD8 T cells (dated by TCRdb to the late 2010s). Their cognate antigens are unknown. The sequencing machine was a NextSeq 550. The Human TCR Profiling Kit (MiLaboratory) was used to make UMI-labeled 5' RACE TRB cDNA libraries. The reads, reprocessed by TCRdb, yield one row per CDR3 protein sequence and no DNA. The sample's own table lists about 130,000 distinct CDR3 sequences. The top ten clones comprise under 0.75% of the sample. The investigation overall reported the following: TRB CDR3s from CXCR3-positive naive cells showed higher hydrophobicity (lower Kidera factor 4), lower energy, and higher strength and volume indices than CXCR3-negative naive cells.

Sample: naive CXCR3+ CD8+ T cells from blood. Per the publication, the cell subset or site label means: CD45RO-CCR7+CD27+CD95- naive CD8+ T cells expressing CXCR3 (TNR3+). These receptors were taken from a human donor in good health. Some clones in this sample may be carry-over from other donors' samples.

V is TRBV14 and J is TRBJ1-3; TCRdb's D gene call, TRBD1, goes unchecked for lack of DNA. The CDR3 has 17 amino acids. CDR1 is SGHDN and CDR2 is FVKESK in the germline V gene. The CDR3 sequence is CASSHEPLGGYGNTIYF.

CDR3 sequence reads: CASSPREAGLTYNEQFF. The chain links TRBV7-9 to TRBJ2-1; TCRdb picks TRBD2, but there is no DNA to check that call. This CDR3 region has 17 residues. Germline V gene lookup returns CDR1 SEHNR and CDR2 FQNEAQ (reference sequence).

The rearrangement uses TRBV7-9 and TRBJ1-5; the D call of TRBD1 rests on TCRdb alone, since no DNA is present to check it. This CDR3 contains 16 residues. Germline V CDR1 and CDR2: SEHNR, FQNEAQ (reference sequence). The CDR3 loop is CASSLVSTGGNQPQHF. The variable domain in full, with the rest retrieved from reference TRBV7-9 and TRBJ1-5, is DTGVSQNPRHKITKRGQNVTFRCDPISEHNRLYWYRQTLGQGPEFLTYFQNEAQLEKSRLLSDRFSAERPKGSFSTLEIQRTEQGDSAMYLCASSLVSTGGNQPQHFGDGTRLSIL.

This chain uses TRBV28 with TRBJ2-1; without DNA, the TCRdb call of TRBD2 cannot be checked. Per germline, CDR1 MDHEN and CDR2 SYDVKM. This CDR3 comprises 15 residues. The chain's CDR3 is CASSLYSGPYNEQFF.

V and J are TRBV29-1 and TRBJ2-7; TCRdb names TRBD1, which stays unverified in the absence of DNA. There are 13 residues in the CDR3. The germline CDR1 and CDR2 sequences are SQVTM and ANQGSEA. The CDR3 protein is CSVEQTGGYEQYF.